The TCR beta chain under discussion was sequenced for a study of beta chain features in type 1 diabetes. The wider study: There was similarity between patients and healthy donors in age, gender and cell yields. Examination covered around 100 million sorted cells spanning all samples. Study-wide findings and caveats: Comparison showed that naive, central memory and Treg TCRB repertoires appeared more similar among patients than among healthy donors.

J gave up 7 bases and V 4 bases, and 10 bases lay outside the gene matches. CDR1 LNHDA and CDR2 SQIVND come from the germline V gene (reference sequence). This CDR3 has 15 amino acids. Of note for this clone: Its target is not known.

Reverse transcription of all isolated RNA meant that expressed TCRB transcripts were sequenced. The assay was immunoSEQ multiplex PCR, and TCRdb's table has in-frame clones only and misses some. The sample yields about 40,000 clones, 50% to 75% seen once. Sorted cells reached over 98% purity in every population. J is TRBJ2-1 and V is TRBV19, with 7 bases matching TRBD1. Sequencing was done on a sample of Tregs from blood. The source of this sequence is a woman in her 30s in good health. CDR3 coding DNA: TGTGCCAGTAGTAAACCCGGGACAGTACTTAATGAGCAGTTCTTC. It is translated as CASSKPGTVLNEQFF.